This TCR beta chain was profiled in a study of blood T cell repertoires in COVID-19. Study summary: Nucleic acid was either cDNA or gDNA, and it came from T cells, B-cell-depleted T cells, or PBMCs.

The V end was cut by 0 bases, the J end by 6 bases, with 16 bases between. Germline lookup yields CDR1 LGHNA and CDR2 YSLEER. The CDR3 extends over 16 amino acids. This clone was recorded once. The Seattle patients joined while their infection was active and were tracked longitudinally afterward. TCRdb's table, derived via immunoSEQ multiplex PCR, lists solely in-frame clones and lacks some. The table includes some 160,000 clones, approximately 91% detected once. The gene calls are TRBV4-3 and TRBJ2-3; D is unresolved. Sequenced input: peripheral blood. This receptor was identified in a man between 18 and 29 years old with COVID-19, enrolled during active disease. CDR3 coding DNA: TGCGCCAGCAGCCAAGACTCCGCAGGCTGGTCGGATACGCAGTATTTT. Its protein product is CASSQDSAGWSDTQYF.